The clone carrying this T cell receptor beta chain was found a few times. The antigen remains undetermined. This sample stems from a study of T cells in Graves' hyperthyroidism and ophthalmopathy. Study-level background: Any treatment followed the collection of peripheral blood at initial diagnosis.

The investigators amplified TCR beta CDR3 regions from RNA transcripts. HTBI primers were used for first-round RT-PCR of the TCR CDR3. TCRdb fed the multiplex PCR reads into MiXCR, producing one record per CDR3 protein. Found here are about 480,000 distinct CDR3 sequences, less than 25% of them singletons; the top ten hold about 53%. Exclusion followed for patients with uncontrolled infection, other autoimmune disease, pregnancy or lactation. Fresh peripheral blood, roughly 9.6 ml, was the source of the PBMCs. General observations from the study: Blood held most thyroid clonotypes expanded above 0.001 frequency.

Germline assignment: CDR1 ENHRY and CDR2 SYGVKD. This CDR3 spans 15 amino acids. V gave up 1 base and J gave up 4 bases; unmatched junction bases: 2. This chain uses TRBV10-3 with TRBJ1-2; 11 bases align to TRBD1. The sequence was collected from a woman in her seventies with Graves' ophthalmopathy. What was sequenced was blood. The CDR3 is CAISELGTGGYGYTF. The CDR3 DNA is TGTGCCATCAGTGAGTTGGGGACAGGGGGCTATGGCTACACCTTC.